This T cell receptor beta chain was observed in a study of blood T cell repertoires in COVID-19. Data came from immunoSEQ multiplex PCR; TCRdb stores just in-frame clones and leaves some out. The table lists 55,000 to 75,000 clones, roughly 88% of them singletons. Trimming cost V 0 bases and J 2 bases, with 9 bases left between them. The CDR3 runs to 14 residues. Germline V gene data show CDR1 as SGHKS and CDR2 as YYEKEE (reference sequence). Sequenced input: peripheral blood. This TCR came from a human donor in a cohort sampled during active COVID-19. This sequence joins TRBV5-5 and TRBJ2-7; no firm D call. CDR3 amino acids: CASSLVQQTYEQYF. CDR3 nucleotide sequence: TGTGCCAGCAGCTTGGTTCAACAAACCTACGAGCAGTACTTC.